Below are 15 T cell receptor beta chains sequenced from a single sample in a study of blood T cell repertoires in COVID-19. Sequenced by immunoSEQ multiplex PCR; TCRdb stores in-frame clones only, minus some. The top ten hold about 8% of the sample, which has over 400,000 clones, roughly nine tenths seen once. The sample consisted of peripheral blood. All receptors come from a woman between 45 and 65 years old with COVID-19, enrolled during active disease.

The genes are TRBV6-5 and TRBJ2-7, with TRBD1 as a possible D gene (6 bases). The CDR3 consists of 14 residues. V was pared by 2 bases and J by 2 bases, with 10 bases between. The germline V gene encodes CDR1 MNHEY and CDR2 SVGAGI. The CDR3 DNA reads TGTGCCAGCAGTTACAGGGGGATTACCTACGAGCAGTACTTC. It codes for CASSYRGITYEQYF.

This clone was recorded a few times. V gene TRBV10-3 combines with J gene TRBJ2-2; weak D call: TRBD2 (7 bases). Germline CDR1 reads ENHRY; CDR2 reads SYGVKD. CDR3 length: 15 amino acids. V dropped 6 bases and J dropped 0 bases, with 11 bases sitting between them. The CDR3 spells CAISDGGPNTGELFF. The CDR3 coding sequence is TGTGCCATCAGCGACGGGGGGCCGAACACCGGGGAGCTGTTTTTT.

This clone was counted a few times. The chain joins TRBV19 to TRBJ2-2; 8 bases map to TRBD1. The V gene's germline CDR1 is LNHDA and CDR2 SQIVND (reference sequence). The CDR3 consists of 15 residues. V trimming: 5 bases; J trimming: 6 bases; junction bases outside the gene matches: 8. CDR3 in DNA: TGTGCCAGTAGTCCCGACAGGGGCTACGCCGGGGAGCTGTTTTTT. Its protein product is CASSPDRGYAGELFF.

The J gene is TRBJ2-7, the V gene TRBV2; 7 bases align to TRBD2. Germline values: CDR1 SNHLY, CDR2 FYNNEI. This CDR3 contains 12 residues. V trimming: 7 bases; J trimming: 6 bases; junction bases outside the gene matches: 6. The DNA for the CDR3 is TGTGCCAGCAATGCGGGGGTGACCGAGCAGTACTTC. Protein sequence: CASNAGVTEQYF.

The chain employs TRBV7-3 and TRBJ2-1; 11 bases are a match to TRBD1. CDR3 length equals 14 residues. The ends lost 3 bases at V and 6 bases at J; junction bases unmatched: 1. The germline V gene has CDR1 SGHTA and CDR2 FQGTGA. CDR3 residues: CASSFGTGGNEQFF. Here the CDR3 DNA reads TGTGCCAGCAGCTTCGGGACAGGGGGCAATGAGCAGTTCTTC.

As DNA, the CDR3 is TGTGCCAGCAGTCCAGGGGGCGATGGCAATCAGCCCCAGCATTTT. It specifies CASSPGGDGNQPQHF. The chain uses TRBV6-2 or TRBV6-3 and TRBJ1-5, with TRBD1 identical over 8 bases. V was clipped by 5 bases and J by 2 bases; unmatched bases: 5. The germline gives CDR1 MNHEY, CDR2 SVGEGT. The CDR3 runs 15 residues.

This clone was found many times. The chain carries TRBV5-1 and TRBJ2-2; 7 nucleotides match TRBD2. CDR1 is SGHRS, CDR2 YFSETQ, per germline. V trimming: 4 bases; J trimming: 8 bases; junction bases outside the gene matches: 11. The CDR3 totals 15 residues. Written as DNA, the CDR3 is TGCGCCAGCAGCAATTGGGAGGGGCCTGGAGGGGAGCTGTTTTTT. This gives the protein CASSNWEGPGGELFF.

The chain is built from TRBV13 and TRBJ1-1; D remains unclear. Germline V gene data show CDR1 as PRHDT and CDR2 as FYEKMQ (reference sequence). Trimming stripped 4 bases from V and 4 bases from J, with 16 bases between. The CDR3 totals 15 residues. The CDR3 nucleotides read TGTGCCAGCAGCTCAAATTTTGCGGGTGGCACTGAAGCTTTCTTT. Translation: CASSSNFAGGTEAFF.

V gene TRBV28 combines with J gene TRBJ1-5; no definite D call. Germline CDR1 is MDHEN and CDR2 is SYDVKM. The V gene lost 1 base and the J gene lost 6 bases, with 13 bases spanning the gap. The CDR3 contains 15 residues. The CDR3 region is CASSLLPGSGQPQHF. DNA of the CDR3: TGTGCCAGCAGTTTATTGCCAGGATCTGGTCAGCCCCAGCATTTT.

The gene calls are TRBV5-1 and TRBJ1-1, with TRBD1 identical over 8 bases. The CDR3 spans 15 residues. V lost 0 bases, J lost 5 bases, and 6 bases stayed unmatched. Germline V gene lookup returns CDR1 SGHRS and CDR2 YFSETQ. The CDR3 DNA follows: TGCGCCAGCAGCTTGGACAGGGGGGGTTATACTGAAGCTTTCTTT. As protein: CASSLDRGGYTEAFF.

The CDR3 sequence is CASRGVAGGSGELFF. In DNA form, the CDR3 reads TGTGCCAGCCGTGGCGTAGCGGGGGGATCCGGGGAGCTGTTTTTT. The chain is built from TRBV2 and TRBJ2-2; the match to TRBD2 covers 10 bases. This CDR3 is 15 amino acids long. The V segment lost 8 bases and the J segment 6 bases; nucleotides outside the gene matches: 9. Per germline, CDR1 SNHLY and CDR2 FYNNEI.

The CDR3 region is CASSPTGGGGEKLFF. CDR3 DNA: TGTGCCAGCAGTCCGACAGGGGGCGGTGGGGAAAAACTGTTTTTT. The chain uses TRBV28 and TRBJ1-4; TRBD1 aligns across 10 bases. The length of the CDR3 is 15 residues. The trim removed 5 bases at V and 8 bases at J, leaving 8 bases unmatched. The germline CDR1 and CDR2 sequences are MDHEN and SYDVKM. The variable domain in full, with the rest retrieved from reference TRBV28 and TRBJ1-4, is DVKVTQSSRYLVKRTGEKVFLECVQDMDHENMFWYRQDPGLGLRLIYFSYDVKMKEKGDIPEGYSVSREKKERFSLILESASTNQTSMYLCASSPTGGGGEKLFFGSGTQLSVL.

This sequence joins TRBV2 and TRBJ1-5; perhaps TRBD1 as D (5 bases). The CDR3 is 15 residues long. CDR1 and CDR2 (germline): SNHLY, FYNNEI. The ends were cut back, 5 bases at V and 4 bases at J, with 15 bases in the middle. Here the CDR3 reads CASSTRGNGNQPQHF. CDR3 nucleotides: TGTGCCAGCAGTACCCGGGGGAATGGGAATCAGCCCCAGCATTTT.

CDR3 protein: CASSIDRVVGNQPQHF. The DNA for the CDR3 is TGTGCCAGTAGTATCGACAGGGTTGTTGGCAATCAGCCCCAGCATTTT. The chain joins TRBV19 to TRBJ1-5; 7 bases align to TRBD1. Germline lookup yields CDR1 LNHDA and CDR2 SQIVND (reference sequence). The CDR3 loop spans 16 amino acids. Unmatched junction bases numbered 7, after V lost 3 bases and J lost 2 bases.

V and J are TRBV7-2 and TRBJ2-3, with a possible D match to TRBD2 (6 bases). This CDR3 is 15 amino acids long. Deletions cut 0 bases from V and 6 bases from J, with 13 bases between. Germline CDR1 SGHTA, CDR2 FQGNSA. The CDR3 loop is CASSLASAGRDTQYF. CDR3 nucleotide sequence: TGTGCCAGCAGCTTAGCATCAGCGGGCCGGGATACGCAGTATTTT.